Sequencing of this T cell receptor beta chain was carried out in a study of shared clonotypes between healthy human individuals. General study findings and limits: The authors sampled blood alone, and tissue repertoires likely differ.

Data came from immunoSEQ multiplex PCR; TCRdb stores just in-frame clones and leaves some out. The table includes roughly 450,000 clones, approximately 85% detected once. Germline V gene sequence: CDR1 SGHAT, CDR2 FQNNGV. V dropped 1 base and J dropped 5 bases, with 8 bases sitting between them. CDR3 length: 13 amino acids. Notes on this clone: The antigen remains unidentified. This specimen includes other DNA sequences encoding the same CDR3.

This receptor was identified in a woman aged 40 to 55 in good health. Some clones in this sample may be carry-over from other donors' samples. The chain recombines TRBV11-2 with TRBJ2-5; D gene unclear. Sequenced input: PBMCs. This CDR3 is CASSLAYQETQYF. CDR3 DNA sequence: TGTGCCAGCAGCTTAGCCTATCAGGAGACCCAGTACTTC.